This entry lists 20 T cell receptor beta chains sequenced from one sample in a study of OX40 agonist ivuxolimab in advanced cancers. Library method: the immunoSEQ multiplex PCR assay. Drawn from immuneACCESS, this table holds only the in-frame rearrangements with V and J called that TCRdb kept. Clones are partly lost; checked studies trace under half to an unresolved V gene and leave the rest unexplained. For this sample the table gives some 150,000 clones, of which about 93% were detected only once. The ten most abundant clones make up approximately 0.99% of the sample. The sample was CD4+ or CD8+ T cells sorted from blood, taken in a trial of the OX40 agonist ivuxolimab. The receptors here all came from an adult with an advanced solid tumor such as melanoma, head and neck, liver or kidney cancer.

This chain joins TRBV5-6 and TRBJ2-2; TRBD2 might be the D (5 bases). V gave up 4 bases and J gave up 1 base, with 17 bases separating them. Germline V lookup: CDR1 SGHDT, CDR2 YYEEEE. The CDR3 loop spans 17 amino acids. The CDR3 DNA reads TGTGCCAGCAGCCCTCCGGGATCCCTGCAGAACACCGGGGAGCTGTTTTTT. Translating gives CASSPPGSLQNTGELFF.

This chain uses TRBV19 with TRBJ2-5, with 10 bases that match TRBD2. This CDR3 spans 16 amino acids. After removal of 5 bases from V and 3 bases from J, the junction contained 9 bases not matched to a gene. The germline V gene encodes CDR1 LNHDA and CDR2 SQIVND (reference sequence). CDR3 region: CASSPGTSAFKETQYF. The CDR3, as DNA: TGTGCCAGTAGTCCCGGGACTAGCGCATTTAAAGAGACCCAGTACTTC.

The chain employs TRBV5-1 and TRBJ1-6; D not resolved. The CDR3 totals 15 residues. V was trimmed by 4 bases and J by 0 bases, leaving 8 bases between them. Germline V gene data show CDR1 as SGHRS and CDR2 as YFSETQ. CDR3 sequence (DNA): TGCGCCAGCAGCGTCGGGAGCTCCTATAATTCACCCCTCCACTTT. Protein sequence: CASSVGSSYNSPLHF.

CDR3 in DNA: TGTGCCAGTAGTCCCCGAGCGGGAGGTGGCTACAATGAGCAGTTCTTC. It yields the protein CASSPRAGGGYNEQFF. This chain links TRBV19 with TRBJ2-1; 9 bases are shared with TRBD2. The CDR3 length is 16 residues. Germline lookup yields CDR1 LNHDA and CDR2 SQIVND (reference sequence). The ends lost 5 bases at V and 3 bases at J; junction bases unmatched: 8.

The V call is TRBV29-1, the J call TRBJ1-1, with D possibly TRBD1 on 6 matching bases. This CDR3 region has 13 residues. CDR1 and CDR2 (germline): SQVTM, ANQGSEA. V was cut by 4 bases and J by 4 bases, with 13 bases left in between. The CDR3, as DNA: TGCAGCGTTGGGGGGCTAGGGGGCACTGAAGCTTTCTTT. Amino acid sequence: CSVGGLGGTEAFF.

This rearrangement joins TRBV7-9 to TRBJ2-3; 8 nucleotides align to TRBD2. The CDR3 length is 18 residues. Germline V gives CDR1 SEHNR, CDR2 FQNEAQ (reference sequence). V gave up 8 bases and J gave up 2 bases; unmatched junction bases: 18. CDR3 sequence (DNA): TGTGCCAGCTCCTTAGGGAGACTAGCGACACCCCTCACAGATACGCAGTATTTT. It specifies CASSLGRLATPLTDTQYF.

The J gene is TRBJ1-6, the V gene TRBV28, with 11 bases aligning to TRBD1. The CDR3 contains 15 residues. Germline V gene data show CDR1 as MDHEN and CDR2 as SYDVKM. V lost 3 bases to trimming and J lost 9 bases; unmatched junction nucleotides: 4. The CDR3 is CASSLGQGVGSPLHF. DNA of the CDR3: TGTGCCAGCAGTTTGGGACAGGGGGTTGGTTCACCCCTCCACTTT.

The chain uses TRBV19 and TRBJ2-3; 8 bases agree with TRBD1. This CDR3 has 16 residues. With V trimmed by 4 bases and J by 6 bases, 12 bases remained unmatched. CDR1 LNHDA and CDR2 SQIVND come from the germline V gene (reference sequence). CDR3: CASSTYLQGAMDTQYF. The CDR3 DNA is TGTGCCAGTAGTACGTACCTTCAGGGGGCGATGGATACGCAGTATTTT.

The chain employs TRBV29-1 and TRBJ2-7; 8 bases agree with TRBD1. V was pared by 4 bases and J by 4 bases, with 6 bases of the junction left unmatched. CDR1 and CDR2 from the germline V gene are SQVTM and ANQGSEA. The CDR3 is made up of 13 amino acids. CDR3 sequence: CSVADRVRYEQYF. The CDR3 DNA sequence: TGCAGCGTTGCGGACAGGGTGCGGTACGAGCAGTACTTC.

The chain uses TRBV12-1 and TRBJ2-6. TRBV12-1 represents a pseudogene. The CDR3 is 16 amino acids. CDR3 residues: CASSDGGTAGANVLTF. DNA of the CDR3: TGTGCCAGCAGCGACGGGGGGACAGCCGGGGCCAACGTCCTGACTTTC.

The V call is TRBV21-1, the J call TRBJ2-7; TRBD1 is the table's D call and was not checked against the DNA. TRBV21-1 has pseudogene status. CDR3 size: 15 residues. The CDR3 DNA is TGTGCCAGCAGCCCCCCGGGACAGGGGGACCACGAGCAGTACTTC. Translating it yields CASSPPGQGDHEQYF.

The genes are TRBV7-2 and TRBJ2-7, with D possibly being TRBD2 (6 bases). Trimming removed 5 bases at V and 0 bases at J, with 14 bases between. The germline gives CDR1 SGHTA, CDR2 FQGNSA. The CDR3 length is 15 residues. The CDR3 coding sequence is TGTGCCAGCAGCGTCCGCGGGGCCCTCTCCTACGAGCAGTACTTC. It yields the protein CASSVRGALSYEQYF.

CDR3 bases: TGCGCCAGCAGCCACCCTGGGACAGGGCAGCCCTTTAGCAATCAGCCCCAGCATTTT. Translation gives CASSHPGTGQPFSNQPQHF. The J gene is TRBJ1-5, the V gene TRBV4-1, with TRBD1 matching over 9 bases. Germline values: CDR1 MGHRA, CDR2 YSYEKL. The CDR3 has 19 amino acids. Unmatched junction bases numbered 12, after V lost 3 bases and J lost 0 bases.

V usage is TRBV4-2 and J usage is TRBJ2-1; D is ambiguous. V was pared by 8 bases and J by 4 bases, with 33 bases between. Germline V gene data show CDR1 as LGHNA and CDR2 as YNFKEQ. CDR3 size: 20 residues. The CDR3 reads CASSWPLVHLRESAYNEQFF. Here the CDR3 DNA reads TGTGCCAGCTCTTGGCCTCTAGTGCACCTAAGAGAGTCGGCGTACAATGAGCAGTTCTTC.

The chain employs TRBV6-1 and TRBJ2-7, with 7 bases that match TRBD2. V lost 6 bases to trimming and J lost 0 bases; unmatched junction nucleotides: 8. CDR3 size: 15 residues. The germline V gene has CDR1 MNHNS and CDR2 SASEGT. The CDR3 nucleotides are TGTGCCAGCAGGTTACTAAGCGGGGCCTCCTACGAGCAGTACTTC. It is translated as CASRLLSGASYEQYF.

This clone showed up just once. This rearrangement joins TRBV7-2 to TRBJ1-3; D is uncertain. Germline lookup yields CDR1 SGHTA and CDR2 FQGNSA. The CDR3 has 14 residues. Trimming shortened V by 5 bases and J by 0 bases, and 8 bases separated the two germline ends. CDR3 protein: CASSLRSSGNTIYF. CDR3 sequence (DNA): TGTGCCAGCAGCCTCAGGTCCTCTGGAAACACCATATATTTT.

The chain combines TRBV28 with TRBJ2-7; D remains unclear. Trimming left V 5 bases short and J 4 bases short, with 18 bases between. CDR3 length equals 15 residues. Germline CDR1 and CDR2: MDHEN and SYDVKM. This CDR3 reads CASSPLLVAVYEQYF. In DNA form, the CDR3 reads TGTGCCAGCAGTCCCCTACTGGTTGCGGTTTACGAGCAGTACTTC. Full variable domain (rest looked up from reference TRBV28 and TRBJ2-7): DVKVTQSSRYLVKRTGEKVFLECVQDMDHENMFWYRQDPGLGLRLIYFSYDVKMKEKGDIPEGYSVSREKKERFSLILESASTNQTSMYLCASSPLLVAVYEQYFGPGTRLTVT.

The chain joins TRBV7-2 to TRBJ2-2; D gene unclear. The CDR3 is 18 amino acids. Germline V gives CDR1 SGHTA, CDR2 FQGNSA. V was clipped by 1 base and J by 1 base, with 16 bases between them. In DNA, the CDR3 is TGTGCCAGCAGCTTAGAGTTTTCGACGTGGGGGAACACCGGGGAGCTGTTTTTT. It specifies CASSLEFSTWGNTGELFF.

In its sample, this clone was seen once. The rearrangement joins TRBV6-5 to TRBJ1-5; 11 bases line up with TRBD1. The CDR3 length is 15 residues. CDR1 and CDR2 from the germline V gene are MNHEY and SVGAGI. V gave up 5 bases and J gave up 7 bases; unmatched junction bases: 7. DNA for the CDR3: TGTGCCAGCAGTCCCGGACAGGGGGCGAGCCAGCCCCAGCATTTT. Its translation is CASSPGQGASQPQHF.

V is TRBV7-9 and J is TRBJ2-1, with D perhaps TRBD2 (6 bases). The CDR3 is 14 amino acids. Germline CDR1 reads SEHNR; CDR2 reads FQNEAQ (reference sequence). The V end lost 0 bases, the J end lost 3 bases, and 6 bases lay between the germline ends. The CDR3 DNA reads TGTGCCAGCAGCTTAGCGCGGGACTACAATGAGCAGTTCTTC. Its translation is CASSLARDYNEQFF.